These T cell receptor beta chains were read from a single sample in a study of identical twins. TCRdb re-derived calls from the 5' RACE reads in MiXCR, one entry per CDR3 protein. This sample carries under 300,000 distinct CDR3 sequences, about 8.9% of them seen once, and the ten largest clones take approximately 3%. The data also belong to a second study, concerning yellow fever vaccine responses in identical twins.

Sequencing was done on a sample of CD8+ T cells sorted from blood. The receptor source for this set is a woman younger than 35 in good health. The CDR3 runs from the conserved cysteine through the conserved F or W. The order of the fields is clone size, D gene, J gene, V gene, CDR3 DNA, CDR3 protein. D genes are given only for firm matches. The size of a clone is reported for some rows only, either as once, few or many, or as a class for expanded clones.

clone size: many
D gene: -
J gene: TRBJ2-3
V gene: TRBV7-8
CDR3 DNA: TGTGCCAGCAGCTCGCTTTCCAGGGCAACTACCACAGATACGCAGTATTTT
CDR3 protein: CASSSLSRATTTDTQYF

clone size: many
D gene: TRBD1
J gene: TRBJ2-2
V gene: TRBV7-9
CDR3 DNA: TGTGCCAGCCTCAGGGGGCAGGTCGACACCGGGGAGCTGTTTTTT
CDR3 protein: CASLRGQVDTGELFF

clone size: few
D gene: TRBD1
J gene: TRBJ2-7
V gene: TRBV27
CDR3 DNA: TGTGCCAGCAGTACCCTAGCCGGGACAGGAACCTACGAGCAGTACTTC
CDR3 protein: CASSTLAGTGTYEQYF

clone size: -
D gene: TRBD2
J gene: TRBJ2-5
V gene: TRBV18
CDR3 DNA: TGTGCCAGCTCACCACCGCCAGCGGGGGGCCGGGAGGAGACCCAGTACTTC
CDR3 protein: CASSPPPAGGREETQYF

clone size: -
D gene: -
J gene: TRBJ1-6
V gene: TRBV29-1
CDR3 DNA: TGCAGCGTTGAAGTTAGTGAGAGTTCACCCCTCCACTTT
CDR3 protein: CSVEVSESSPLHF

clone size: many
D gene: TRBD2
J gene: TRBJ2-5
V gene: TRBV7-9
CDR3 DNA: TGTGCCAGCAGTCCACTAGCGGGAGGGTTGGAGACCCAGTACTTC
CDR3 protein: CASSPLAGGLETQYF

clone size: -
D gene: -
J gene: TRBJ2-6
V gene: TRBV10-1
CDR3 DNA: TGCGCCAGACTGACAGTCTCTGGGGCCAACGTCCTGACTTTC
CDR3 protein: CARLTVSGANVLTF

clone size: few
D gene: TRBD2
J gene: TRBJ2-7
V gene: TRBV11-2
CDR3 DNA: TGTGCCAGCAGCTTAGGGGGGACTAGCGGGAGTGAGTACGAGCAGTACTTC
CDR3 protein: CASSLGGTSGSEYEQYF

clone size: -
D gene: -
J gene: TRBJ1-4
V gene: TRBV6-5
CDR3 DNA: TGTGCCAGCAGTTACGGGGGTCCTCCTAATGAAAAACTGTTTTTT
CDR3 protein: CASSYGGPPNEKLFF

clone size: few
D gene: -
J gene: TRBJ2-7
V gene: TRBV4-3
CDR3 DNA: TGCGCCAGCAGCCAAGGGAGGGGCGAGCAGTACTTC
CDR3 protein: CASSQGRGEQYF